The 30 T cell receptor beta chains in this list originate from one sample, sequenced in a study of blood T cells in healthy people across ages. With a J-beta primer mix and a sample-barcoded 5' primer, a second PCR ran about 7 to 12 cycles. TCRdb used MiXCR to reprocess the 5' RACE reads, holding one entry per CDR3 protein. The sample holds 800,000 or so distinct CDR3 sequences; around a quarter are singletons and the top ten take approximately 4%. These data also formed part of another study, on T cells of mothers and their children.

Sample: blood. The receptors originated from a boy younger than 18 in good health.

This clonotype occurred a few times. The rearrangement joins TRBV20-1 to TRBJ1-4; 7 bases map to TRBD1. This CDR3 is built from 14 residues. J was trimmed by 4 bases and V by 3 bases; bases with no gene match: 5. Per germline, CDR1 DFQATT and CDR2 SNEGSKA (reference sequence). This CDR3 reads CSARRTGSNEKLFF. The CDR3 DNA reads as TGCAGTGCTAGGCGGACAGGCAGTAATGAAAAACTGTTTTTT.

The CDR3 region has the DNA TGCGCCAGCAGCCAGGCAACCACAGATACGCAGTATTTT. This gives the protein CASSQATTDTQYF. The chain couples TRBV4-1 to TRBJ2-3; unclear D gene. The CDR3 totals 13 residues. In germline, CDR1 is MGHRA, CDR2 YSYEKL. The germline V and J ends were trimmed by 3 bases and 2 bases, with 6 bases remaining between them.

The V and J genes are TRBV20-1 and TRBJ2-3; D is perhaps TRBD1 or TRBD2 (6 bases each). Trimming took 0 bases from V and 6 from J, leaving 16 bases between them. The CDR3 contains 15 residues. CDR1 and CDR2 from the germline V gene are DFQATT and SNEGSKA (reference sequence). CDR3 region: CSARDPTVGGDTQYF. CDR3 DNA sequence: TGCAGTGCTAGAGATCCAACAGTAGGGGGGGATACGCAGTATTTT.

The V gene is TRBV29-1, the J gene TRBJ2-3; possibly TRBD2 for D (6 bases). V lost 1 base and J lost 6, with 11 bases in between. CDR3 length: 13 amino acids. From germline, CDR1 is SQVTM and CDR2 ANQGSEA. The CDR3 protein is CSVEVGGFDTQYF. For the CDR3, the DNA is TGCAGCGTTGAAGTGGGGGGTTTCGATACGCAGTATTTT.

About this clonotype: The limits of the CDR3 on the DNA are not certain, so only TCRdb's listed CDR3 is given. The rearrangement links TRBV7-5 to TRBJ1-1. TRBV7-5 is flagged as a pseudogene. The CDR3 is 16 residues long, counting both termini. The CDR3 is CISVPEAKGLRTEAFF.

This clonotype was observed at least ten times. The genes are TRBV7-2 and TRBJ2-1; 7 positions match TRBD2. After removal of 0 bases from V and 6 bases from J, the junction contained 5 bases not matched to a gene. The V gene's germline CDR1 is SGHTA and CDR2 FQGNSA. The CDR3 has 15 residues. The CDR3 loop reads CASSLAGGPGNEQFF. The CDR3 nucleotides read TGTGCCAGCAGCTTAGCGGGAGGGCCTGGCAATGAGCAGTTCTTC.

The gene calls are TRBV5-6 and TRBJ1-2; D is ambiguous. The CDR3 length is 14 residues. Germline CDR1 is SGHDT and CDR2 is YYEEEE. V lost 2 bases, J lost 8 bases, and 16 bases lay in between. The CDR3 DNA reads as TGTGCCAGCAGCTTTTTCGACCCTCTCGGCGGCTACACCTTC. It translates to CASSFFDPLGGYTF.

The rearrangement joins TRBV6-6 to TRBJ2-5; 9 bases fit TRBD1. This CDR3 is built from 15 residues. The germline CDR1 and CDR2 sequences are MNHNY and SVGAGI (reference sequence). J lost 2 bases, V lost 6 bases, and 7 bases had no gene match. For the CDR3, the DNA is TGTGCCAGCAGAAACGGACAGGGGAGTCAAGAGACCCAGTACTTC. This gives the protein CASRNGQGSQETQYF.

This clonotype was recorded a few times. This rearrangement joins TRBV3-1 to TRBJ1-2, with no clear D. V was trimmed by 2 bases and J by 5 bases, leaving 6 bases between them. The CDR3 is 12 residues long. CDR1 LGHDT and CDR2 YNNKEL come from the germline V gene (reference sequence). The CDR3: CASSQKDYGYTF. The CDR3 coding sequence is TGTGCCAGCAGCCAAAAGGATTATGGCTACACCTTC. Supplemented by reference TRBV3-1 and TRBJ1-2, the full variable domain reads DTAVSQTPKYLVTQMGNDKSIKCEQNLGHDTMYWYKQDSKKFLKIMFSYNNKELIINETVPNRFSPKSPDKAHLNLHINSLELGDSAVYFCASSQKDYGYTFGSGTRLTVV.

CDR3 amino acids: CSVRDGNTGELFF. Written as DNA, the CDR3 is TGCAGCGTCCGGGACGGGAACACCGGGGAGCTGTTTTTT. The chain joins TRBV29-1 to TRBJ2-2; either TRBD1 or TRBD2 may supply D (5 bases each). The CDR3 has 13 amino acids. The V and J ends lost 6 bases and 1 base respectively, with 9 bases between them. The V gene's germline CDR1 is SQVTM and CDR2 ANQGSEA.

The chain is built from TRBV6-4 and TRBJ2-5, with 13 bases identical to TRBD2. Germline-derived CDR1 and CDR2 are MRHNA and SNTAGT. The CDR3 spans 17 residues. The ends lost 0 bases at V and 2 bases at J; junction bases unmatched: 3. The CDR3 DNA reads TGTGCCAGCAGTGACTCATGGGGACTAGCGGGACAAGAGACCCAGTACTTC. Translating it yields CASSDSWGLAGQETQYF.

The chain combines TRBV29-1 with TRBJ1-1; weak D call: TRBD1 (5 bases). Germline values: CDR1 SQVTM, CDR2 ANQGSEA. Trimming took 7 bases from V and 0 from J, leaving 18 bases between them. The CDR3 consists of 15 residues. CDR3 DNA: TGCAGCGCACAGGAATCGGTCGCGCTGAACACTGAAGCTTTCTTT. It encodes CSAQESVALNTEAFF.

The DNA for the CDR3 is TGCAGTGCTAGAGAGGACGGAATCAGCTCTGGGGCCAACGTCCTGACTTTC. Protein: CSAREDGISSGANVLTF. The V gene is TRBV20-1, the J gene TRBJ2-6; D unresolved. In germline, CDR1 is DFQATT, CDR2 SNEGSKA (reference sequence). This CDR3 is built from 17 residues. The V end lost 0 bases, the J end lost 0 bases, and 12 bases lay between the germline ends.

The chain couples TRBV27 to TRBJ2-5, with unresolved D. TRBJ2-7 explains the end of the DNA better; the J call may be wrong. This CDR3 is 12 amino acids long. Looked up from germline, CDR1 is MNHEY and CDR2 is SMNVEV (reference sequence). CDR3 sequence (DNA): TGTGCCAGCACGGACCTCTCCTACGAGCAGTACTTC. Translation: CASTDLSYEQYF.

This clonotype is a singleton in its sample. One end of the junction fails to match germline, which may point to a read error. The chain combines TRBV5-5 with TRBJ1-5; D possibly corresponds to TRBD1 (5 bases). Per germline, CDR1 SGHKS and CDR2 YYEKEE (reference sequence). The CDR3 runs 14 residues. The CDR3 bases are TGTGCCAGCAGCTCGTTAGGGGAGTACCAGCCTCAGCATTTT. Amino acids: CASSSLGEYQPQHF.

The rearrangement uses TRBV7-2 and TRBJ2-7; 11 bases fit TRBD2. V shed 3 bases, J shed 1 base, and the junction held 5 bases outside the gene matches. Germline CDR1 SGHTA, CDR2 FQGNSA. The length of the CDR3 is 16 residues. The CDR3 region is CASSLTSGVPSYEQYF. CDR3 in DNA: TGTGCCAGCAGCTTGACTAGCGGGGTTCCATCCTACGAGCAGTACTTC.

This clonotype appeared many times. The J gene is TRBJ2-7, the V gene TRBV7-9; D uncertain. The V and J ends lost 3 bases and 4 bases respectively, with 10 bases between them. Germline V gives CDR1 SEHNR, CDR2 FQNEAQ (reference sequence). This CDR3 has 13 amino acids. The CDR3 bases are TGTGCCAGCAGCTTTCACCCCCAGTACGAGCAGTACTTC. Encoded protein: CASSFHPQYEQYF.

As to this clonotype: At one end the junction does not follow the germline gene, possibly because of a read error. The genes are TRBV11-2 and TRBJ2-1, with D unresolved. Germline V gene sequence: CDR1 SGHAT, CDR2 FQNNGV. There are 13 residues in the CDR3. The CDR3 loop is CASNLDGYNEQFF. The DNA for the CDR3 is TGTGCCAGCAACTTAGACGGATACAATGAGCAGTTCTTC.

The chain has TRBV4-1 and TRBJ1-1; D may be TRBD1 (5 bases). Germline CDR1 reads MGHRA; CDR2 reads YSYEKL. The CDR3 is 12 amino acids. Trimming pared 3 bases from V and 7 bases from J, leaving 9 bases between. CDR3 in amino acids: CASSQNRNEAFF. Here the CDR3 DNA reads TGCGCCAGCAGCCAGAACAGGAATGAAGCTTTCTTT.

This clonotype was seen more than once but under ten times. The chain uses TRBV9 and TRBJ2-1, with TRBD1 matching over 9 bases. With 4 bases clipped from V and 0 bases from J, the junction kept 14 bases outside the gene matches. CDR3 size: 19 residues. CDR1 is SGDLS and CDR2 is YYNGEE in the germline V gene. The CDR3 DNA reads as TGTGCCAGCAGCCGGCCCGGGACAGGGACGGTCGGCTCCTACAATGAGCAGTTCTTC. This encodes CASSRPGTGTVGSYNEQFF.

This chain links TRBV4-2 with TRBJ1-2, with D unresolved. Trimming took off 0 bases at V and 10 bases at J, with 21 bases between the two ends. Germline V CDR1 and CDR2: LGHNA, YNFKEQ. The CDR3 is 16 residues long. The CDR3 DNA follows: TGTGCCAGCAGCCAAGAATTCGGCGCGCTAAATCTGGACTACACCTTC. Encoded protein: CASSQEFGALNLDYTF.

The chain recombines TRBV10-3 with TRBJ2-1; TRBD2 matches 7 bases. The J call is uncertain, as TRBJ2-5 better fits the DNA end. In germline, CDR1 is ENHRY, CDR2 SYGVKD. This CDR3 comprises 15 residues. CDR3 sequence: CAIRAGERALETQYF. The CDR3 coding sequence is TGTGCCATCAGGGCGGGGGAGAGGGCGCTGGAGACCCAGTACTTC.

This chain connects TRBV24-1 to TRBJ2-1, with a tentative D call TRBD1 (6 bases). Trimming shortened V by 5 bases and J by 6 bases, and 10 bases separated the two germline ends. This CDR3 is 13 amino acids long. CDR1 and CDR2 from the germline V gene are KGHDR and SFDVKD. CDR3 sequence (DNA): TGTGCCACCAGTGGGACAGTCTCCAATGAGCAGTTCTTC. This encodes CATSGTVSNEQFF.

The V and J genes are TRBV4-3 and TRBJ2-1; perhaps TRBD1 as D (6 bases). The CDR3 contains 13 residues. Germline V gene sequence: CDR1 LGHNA, CDR2 YSLEER. Trimming stripped 5 bases from V and 8 bases from J, with 13 bases between. CDR3 region: CASSTWRTDEQFF. In DNA, the CDR3 is TGCGCCAGCAGCACCTGGCGGACAGATGAGCAGTTCTTC.

This chain uses TRBV11-2 with TRBJ2-1, with 8 bases fitting TRBD2. CDR3 length: 15 residues. Germline CDR1 SGHAT, CDR2 FQNNGV. V gave up 0 bases and J gave up 15 bases; unmatched junction bases: 13. The CDR3 region has the DNA TGTGCCAGCAGCTTAGAAGGTAGCGGGGACCCGGCCCTGTTCTTC. Its translation: CASSLEGSGDPALFF.

On this clonotype: An end of the junction differs from the germline gene, which may be a read error. The V call is TRBV4-1, the J call TRBJ2-2, with 9 bases fitting TRBD2. Germline lookup yields CDR1 MGHRA and CDR2 YSYEKL. This CDR3 has 15 amino acids. The CDR3 protein is CASSQYSGSNGELFF. As DNA, the CDR3 is TGCGCCAGTAGCCAGTATAGCGGGAGTAACGGGGAGCTGTTTTTT.

J is TRBJ2-7 and V is TRBV5-1; D assignment may be TRBD1 or TRBD2 (7 bases each). The CDR3 loop spans 14 amino acids. Germline V gene sequence: CDR1 SGHRS, CDR2 YFSETQ. V dropped 7 bases and J dropped 2 bases, with 16 bases sitting between them. CDR3 amino acids: CASQRDSGAYEQYF. The CDR3 coding sequence is TGCGCCAGCCAACGGGACAGCGGGGCCTACGAGCAGTACTTC.

CDR3 DNA sequence: TGTGCCAGCACCACGGACCCTCATGCAACTAATGAAAAACTGTTTTTT. This codes for CASTTDPHATNEKLFF. The chain employs TRBV16 and TRBJ1-4, with D unclear. This CDR3 region has 16 residues. Germline V gives CDR1 KGHSY, CDR2 FQNENV. Trimming pared 7 bases from V and 0 bases from J, leaving 15 bases between.

This clonotype was picked up a small number of times. The gene calls are TRBV6-2 or TRBV6-3 and TRBJ2-2; no firm D call. The CDR3 spans 15 residues. Trimming took 2 bases from V and 7 from J, leaving 14 bases between them. CDR1 and CDR2 (germline): MNHEY, SVGEGT. Here the CDR3 reads CASSYGPDLGGELFF. CDR3 DNA sequence: TGTGCCAGCAGTTACGGCCCCGACCTGGGCGGGGAGCTGTTTTTT.

This clonotype was seen only a few times. This chain uses TRBV12-3 or TRBV12-4 with TRBJ1-1; D remains unclear. CDR3 length: 13 residues. V lost 7 bases and J 0 bases, leaving 9 bases between the germline ends. Here the CDR3 DNA reads TGTGCCAGCACCGATCAGCTGAACACTGAAGCTTTCTTT. Translated: CASTDQLNTEAFF.